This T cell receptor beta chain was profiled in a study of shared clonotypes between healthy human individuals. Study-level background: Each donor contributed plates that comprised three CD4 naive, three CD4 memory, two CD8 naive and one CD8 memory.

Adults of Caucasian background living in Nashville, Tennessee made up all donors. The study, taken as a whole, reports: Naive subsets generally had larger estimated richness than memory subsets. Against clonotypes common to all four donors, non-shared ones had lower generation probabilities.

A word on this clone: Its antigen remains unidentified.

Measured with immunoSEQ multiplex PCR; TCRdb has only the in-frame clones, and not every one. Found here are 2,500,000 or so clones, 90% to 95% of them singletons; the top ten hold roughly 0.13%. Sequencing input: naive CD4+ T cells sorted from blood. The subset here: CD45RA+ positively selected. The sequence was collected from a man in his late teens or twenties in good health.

CDR3 sequence reads: CASTVDGGNQPQHF. In DNA, the CDR3 is TGTGCCAGCACCGTTGACGGCGGCAATCAGCCCCAGCATTTT. The V and J genes are TRBV28 and TRBJ1-5; D gene uncertain. The germline V gene encodes CDR1 MDHEN and CDR2 SYDVKM. The CDR3 runs 14 residues. Trimming took off 7 bases at V and 2 bases at J, with 12 bases between the two ends.